This T cell receptor beta chain was sequenced during a study of blood T cells in healthy people across ages. General study points: Estimated diversity, derived from one million T cells, was regarded as an underestimate.

This clonotype was recorded a few times. Its cognate antigen is unknown. Through a sample-barcoded 5' primer and a J-beta primer mix, a second PCR was run for roughly 6 to 11 cycles. Every single cDNA molecule received a tag from a template-switch adaptor with 12 random nucleotides. TCRdb reprocessed the 5' RACE reads with MiXCR, giving one entry per CDR3 protein. The data show hundreds of thousands of distinct CDR3 sequences, with approximately 30% seen just once and approximately 14% held by the top ten. V lost 5 bases and J lost 1; bases outside the gene matches: 6. This CDR3 comprises 15 residues. Germline V gives CDR1 LNHNV, CDR2 YYDKDF (reference sequence).

Material for sequencing was blood. The receptor was derived from a woman aged 80 or older in good health. The chain joins TRBV15 to TRBJ2-5, with 8 bases identical to TRBD1. CDR3 sequence reads: CATSGGGTGQETQYF. DNA of the CDR3: TGTGCCACCAGCGGAGGGGGGACAGGCCAAGAGACCCAGTACTTC.